This T cell receptor beta chain appears in the sequencing data of a study of CD8+ T cells in alopecia areata (dated by TCRdb to the late 2010s). At the level of the whole study: Treated patients were enrolled in an open-label pilot trial of oral tofacitinib at 5 to 10 mg twice daily for moderate-to-severe alopecia areata. Tofacitinib-treated patients had biopsies at baseline and at 4 and 24 weeks of treatment, with a later scalp biopsy in several patients. immunoSEQ multiplex PCR using 35 Vbeta forward primers and 13 Jbeta reverse primers was used to amplify TCRbeta CDR3 regions. Scalp clonality was compared among normal scalp (n=4), patchy alopecia areata scalp (n=8), and alopecia totalis/universalis scalp (n=8). High-throughput TCRbeta sequencing was used to examine T cell clonal expansion in alopecia areata in both the C3H/HeJ mouse model and human patients. Tofacitinib was given for 6 to 18 months, followed by 6 months of follow-up off drug to assess delayed response and recurrence. Scalp tissue and sorted CD4+ and CD8+ peripheral blood T cells from patchy and totalis/universalis alopecia areata patients and from healthy controls were covered by human TCRbeta sequencing. RNA was extracted with the PAXgene miRNA kit for fixed scalp, the miRNeasy kit for PBMCs, and the RNeasy kit for mouse skin. The paper's findings and limits, for the study overall: Shared TCR sequences between patients were less evident than in mice, which may be partly attributable to HLA diversity in the patient population. Higher clonality and more expanded CD8+ clones were observed in lesional scalp than in normal scalp, particularly in alopecia totalis/universalis, a finding suggestive of antigenic drive. Resident alphabeta T cells in normal human skin are also sequenced, complicating scalp TCR repertoire analysis, unlike mouse skin dominated by gammadelta T cells.

Library preparation employed the immunoSEQ multiplex PCR assay. For TCR sequencing, RNA was extracted from every sample and reverse transcribed into cDNA to serve as template. First-strand cDNA was synthesized using SuperScript III with a 2:1 mix of oligo-dT and random hexamers. A synthetic immune receptor repertoire was used to measure amplification bias, and any remaining bias was corrected computationally. The published analysis was carried out like this. Raw reads were preprocessed for error removal, and CDR3 was defined according to IMGT conventions as running from the conserved cysteine to phenylalanine. Clonality was computed as 1 minus the Shannon entropy, with the entropy normalized by log2 of the number of productive unique TCRs. Whether each scalp clone was CD4 or CD8 was inferred by checking scalp TCRbeta sequences against the CD4 and CD8 repertoires from sorted blood. TCRdb provides this immuneACCESS table in a form limited to in-frame rearrangements. Some clones are lacking; in checked studies, under half of them reflect an unresolved V gene, and why the rest are absent is not known. V and J calls and clone size are given by that table; D and trimming were obtained from the DNA. This sample is represented by about 150,000 clones; more than 75% of them were singletons. The ten largest clones add up to more than 13% of the sample.

The CDR3, from cysteine to phenylalanine, totals 12 residues. Only the CDR3 portion is preserved as DNA: 36 bases, with reading frame beginning at the first base. V is pared back by 4 bases and J by 5 bases, with 6 bases lying between the germline termini. CDR1 SGDLS and CDR2 YYNGEE are derived from the germline V gene. In the case of this clone: The specificity of this receptor is unknown. The record has no base qualities; no much larger clone is one base away.

What this sample's time point label stands for: baseline before oral tofacitinib. Lesional scalp punch biopsies and peripheral blood were obtained from alopecia areata patients. PBMCs were isolated by density centrifugation and stained for CD3, CD4 and CD8, after which CD4+ and CD8+ T cells were sorted on a FACSAria. The TCR sequence derives from a human donor with alopecia areata. The chain joins TRBV9 to TRBJ2-2; the D gene is unclear. The sample consisted of CD8+ T cells sorted from blood, taken at week 0. The DNA sequence reads TGTGCCAGCAGCCGGGTGACCGGGGAGCTGTTTTTT. This translates into CASSRVTGELFF.